This T cell receptor beta chain comes out of a study of shared clonotypes between healthy human individuals. Study-level information: CD4 naive and CD4 memory each took three plates per donor, while CD8 naive took two and CD8 memory one. Study-wide results and limits: Shared clonotypes: 4.5% to 5% naive CD4, around 3.7% naive CD8, 2.3% memory CD4, 0.35% to 0.5% memory CD8.

Partitioning of CD4+ cells yielded a CD45RA+ naive subset and a CD45RA-negative memory subset. The germline gives CDR1 GTSNPN, CDR2 SVGIG (reference sequence). The CDR3 is made up of 11 amino acids. Trimming left V 3 bases short and J 5 bases short, with 7 bases between. In the original workflow: ImmunoSEQ only sent back junction sequences with no quality scores, so filtering was done differently. Produced via immunoSEQ multiplex PCR; TCRdb's table is partial and in-frame only. The DNA gave D and trimming, while V, J and clone size come from that table. In the table there are fewer than 1.6 million clones, about 98.5% of which are singletons. As for this clone: Its specificity is unknown.

The rearrangement links TRBV30 to TRBJ2-5, with a possible D match to TRBD2 (6 bases). The sequenced sample consisted of naive CD4+ T cells sorted from blood. Subset in this sample: CD45RA+ positively selected. The origin of this receptor is a man younger than 40 in good health. CDR3: CAWSGSETQYF. The DNA of the CDR3 is TGTGCCTGGAGCGGGAGTGAGACCCAGTACTTC.